Each of the 30 T cell receptor beta chains below was sequenced from the same sample in a study of cytomegalovirus exposure and HLA in healthy donors (dated by TCRdb to about 2017). The receptor library was made with the immunoSEQ multiplex PCR assay. For the multiplex PCR, a mixture combining 60 forward primers for TCR Vbeta segments and 13 reverse primers for TCR Jbeta segments was used. As stored in TCRdb, this immuneACCESS dataset retains in-frame rearrangements with V and J assigned. A fraction of the clones does not appear; measured against another copy, unresolved V genes explain less than half of the discrepancy, and the remainder lacks a known reason. The sample table records around 90,000 clones; roughly four fifths of these occur just once. Approximately 0.6% of the sample belongs to the ten largest clones. Sequenced: PBMCs. Receptors were obtained from a man under 40 in good health and CMV-seronegative.

This chain links TRBV2 with TRBJ1-4, with D possibly being TRBD1 (5 bases). Trimming took 4 bases from V and 6 from J, leaving 15 bases between them. The CDR3 extends over 15 amino acids. Germline values: CDR1 SNHLY, CDR2 FYNNEI. CDR3 region: CASSARGGRDEKLFF. The DNA for the CDR3 is TGTGCCAGCAGTGCCCGGGGGGGTAGGGATGAAAAACTGTTTTTT.

The rearrangement joins TRBV13 to TRBJ2-3, with TRBD1 matching over 8 bases. The CDR3 contains 15 residues. Germline V gene data show CDR1 as PRHDT and CDR2 as FYEKMQ (reference sequence). Trimming removed 4 bases from V and 1 base from J; junction bases left unmatched: 4. The CDR3 reads CASSSGGQGTDTQYF. The CDR3 DNA sequence: TGTGCCAGCAGCTCCGGGGGACAGGGCACAGATACGCAGTATTTT.

The chain employs TRBV5-5 and TRBJ1-1; maybe TRBD1 (5 bases). The CDR3 has 15 residues. From germline, CDR1 is SGHKS and CDR2 YYEKEE (reference sequence). The V end lost 1 base, the J end lost 3 bases, and 13 bases lay between the germline ends. The CDR3 sequence: CASSLRRAGDTEAFF. The CDR3 region has the DNA TGTGCCAGCAGCTTGCGTAGGGCGGGGGACACTGAAGCTTTCTTT. The full variable domain, rest sourced from reference TRBV5-5 and TRBJ1-1, is DAGVTQSPTHLIKTRGQQVTLRCSPISGHKSVSWYQQVLGQGPQFIFQYYEKEERGRGNFPDRFSARQFPNYSSELNVNALLLGDSALYLCASSLRRAGDTEAFFGQGTRLTVV.

The chain carries TRBV28 and TRBJ1-1; unclear D gene. This CDR3 region has 15 residues. CDR1 and CDR2 (germline): MDHEN, SYDVKM. Trimming shortened V by 2 bases and J by 3 bases, and 13 bases separated the two germline ends. The CDR3 DNA follows: TGTGCCAGCAGTTTAACGGCCAGTCAGGACACTGAAGCTTTCTTT. Its translation: CASSLTASQDTEAFF.

This clone was found a few times. The chain is built from TRBV2 and TRBJ2-7; D call uncertain. The CDR3 loop spans 14 amino acids. Trimming cost V 6 bases and J 0 bases, with 12 bases left between them. Germline values: CDR1 SNHLY, CDR2 FYNNEI. This CDR3 is CASRELISSYEQYF. The CDR3 bases are TGTGCCAGCAGGGAGTTAATCAGCTCCTACGAGCAGTACTTC.

The chain is built from TRBV7-6 and TRBJ2-7; the match to TRBD1 covers 12 bases. The CDR3 contains 15 residues. Germline CDR1 SGHVS, CDR2 FNYEAQ. V shed 5 bases and J 2 bases; nucleotides not matched to a gene: 4. Here the CDR3 DNA reads TGTGCCAGCAGCCGGGGACAGGGGGCCACCTACGAGCAGTACTTC. It specifies CASSRGQGATYEQYF.

This rearrangement joins TRBV7-3 to TRBJ2-1, with TRBD2 identical over 9 bases. This CDR3 region has 18 residues. Germline values: CDR1 SGHTA, CDR2 FQGTGA. J gave up 6 bases and V 1 base, and 13 bases lay outside the gene matches. Here the CDR3 reads CASSLMGVGAGGPNEQFF. In DNA, the CDR3 is TGTGCCAGCAGCTTAATGGGGGTAGGGGCGGGAGGGCCCAATGAGCAGTTCTTC.

This clone showed up just a few times. The chain couples TRBV2 to TRBJ1-1, with a possible D match to TRBD1 (6 bases). This CDR3 is built from 12 residues. V shed 6 bases and J shed 7 bases, with 12 bases lying between them. From germline, CDR1 is SNHLY and CDR2 FYNNEI. The chain's CDR3 is CASRGGGVEAFF. DNA of the CDR3: TGTGCCAGCAGAGGGGGGGGAGTTGAAGCTTTCTTT.

CDR3 sequence: CASSDNRVYEQYV. CDR3 in DNA: TGTGCCAGCAGTGACAACAGGGTCTACGAGCAGTACGTC. V is TRBV6-5 and J is TRBJ2-7, with D possibly being TRBD1 (6 bases). Germline V lookup: CDR1 MNHEY, CDR2 SVGAGI. The CDR3 is 13 amino acids. Deletions cut 5 bases from V and 3 bases from J, with 11 bases between.

The V gene is TRBV19, the J gene TRBJ1-5; D is perhaps TRBD1 (5 bases). Germline V gives CDR1 LNHDA, CDR2 SQIVND (reference sequence). The CDR3 is 10 residues long. Trimming stripped 10 bases from V and 9 bases from J, with 10 bases between. The CDR3 DNA follows: TGTGCCACCAACAGGTGGCCCCAGCATTTT. Its protein product is CATNRWPQHF.

The chain is built from TRBV5-1 and TRBJ2-5; maybe TRBD1 (6 bases). The CDR3 totals 13 residues. Per germline, CDR1 SGHRS and CDR2 YFSETQ. The germline V and J ends were trimmed by 3 bases and 5 bases, with 11 bases remaining between them. This chain's CDR3 is CASSYTGSETQYF. The CDR3 DNA is TGCGCCAGCAGCTACACAGGGTCGGAGACCCAGTACTTC. The full variable domain, its missing parts supplied by reference TRBV5-1 and TRBJ2-5, is KAGVTQTPRYLIKTRGQQVTLSCSPISGHRSVSWYQQTPGQGLQFLFEYFSETQRNKGNFPGRFSGRQFSNSRSEMNVSTLELGDSALYLCASSYTGSETQYFGPGTRLLVL.

The V call is TRBV6-1, the J call TRBJ1-2; 8 nucleotides line up with TRBD1. V shed 2 bases, J shed 1 base, and the junction held 6 bases outside the gene matches. This CDR3 contains 16 residues. Germline V gene lookup returns CDR1 MNHNS and CDR2 SASEGT. This CDR3 reads CASSETATGDNYGYTF. The CDR3 nucleotides are TGTGCCAGCAGTGAAACTGCGACAGGGGATAACTATGGCTACACCTTC.

The chain joins TRBV11-3 to TRBJ2-1; TRBD2 matches at 12 bases. Germline V gene lookup returns CDR1 SGHNT and CDR2 YENEEA. CDR3 size: 15 residues. V trimming: 5 bases; J trimming: 4 bases; junction bases outside the gene matches: 3. This CDR3 reads CASSHGTSGYNEQFF. The CDR3 DNA follows: TGTGCCAGCAGCCATGGGACTAGCGGGTACAATGAGCAGTTCTTC.

This clone is a singleton in its sample. This chain links TRBV10-1 with TRBJ2-1; tentatively, D is TRBD2 (6 bases). The germline V and J ends were trimmed by 2 bases and 7 bases, with 12 bases remaining between them. CDR1 is WNHNN and CDR2 is SYGVQD in the germline V gene (reference sequence). The CDR3 extends over 14 amino acids. The CDR3 DNA reads TGCGCCAGCAGTGAGGGGGGGTTGGGGAATGAGCAGTTCTTC. It is translated as CASSEGGLGNEQFF.

The chain couples TRBV11-3 to TRBJ2-3; D is possibly TRBD1 (7 bases). The CDR3 is 13 residues long. Trimming took 3 bases from V and 4 from J, leaving 8 bases between them. CDR1 SGHNT and CDR2 YENEEA come from the germline V gene. The CDR3 sequence is CASSFRGADTQYF. The CDR3 bases are TGTGCCAGCAGCTTCAGGGGGGCAGATACGCAGTATTTT.

This clone was seen just once. This sequence joins TRBV7-8 and TRBJ2-1, with TRBD1 matching over 12 bases. Germline V gives CDR1 SGHVS, CDR2 FQNEAQ. The CDR3 has 17 amino acids. The V gene end was trimmed by 5 bases and the J gene end by 3 bases; junction bases not matched to a gene: 8. This CDR3 reads CASSLGTGGIFYNEQFF. CDR3 coding DNA: TGTGCCAGCAGCCTAGGGACAGGGGGCATTTTCTACAATGAGCAGTTCTTC.

The gene calls are TRBV4-1 and TRBJ2-2, with 14 bases matching TRBD2. Per germline, CDR1 MGHRA and CDR2 YSYEKL. V lost 3 bases, J lost 6 bases, and 3 bases stayed unmatched. CDR3 length: 16 residues. CDR3 nucleotide sequence: TGCGCCAGCAGCCAGGGACTAGCGGGAGAGGCCGGGGAGCTGTTTTTT. Protein sequence: CASSQGLAGEAGELFF.

V usage is TRBV9 and J usage is TRBJ2-5; 13 bases are a match to TRBD2. Trimming at V came to 3 bases and at J to 5 bases, leaving 4 bases not matched to a gene. This CDR3 is 15 amino acids long. CDR1 SGDLS and CDR2 YYNGEE come from the germline V gene. CDR3 DNA sequence: TGTGCCAGCAGCGGGGGGGGACTAGCGGGGGAGACCCAGTACTTC. This translates into CASSGGGLAGETQYF.

The V and J genes are TRBV7-2 and TRBJ1-1; D gene ambiguous. CDR3 length: 14 amino acids. Germline lookup yields CDR1 SGHTA and CDR2 FQGNSA. V was trimmed by 1 base and J by 4 bases, leaving 10 bases between them. The chain's CDR3 is CASSLGFSGTEAFF. CDR3 DNA: TGTGCCAGCAGCTTAGGTTTTTCAGGCACTGAAGCTTTCTTT.

As to this clone: Sequence at one end of the junction differs from germline and may be a read error. The chain links TRBV7-9 to TRBJ1-5; 8 nucleotides line up with TRBD1. The CDR3 has 12 residues. Germline loops: CDR1 SEHNR, CDR2 FQNEAQ (reference sequence). In nucleotides, the CDR3 is TGTTCCAGCAGTGCAGGGGGCCAGCCCCAGCATTTT. This sequence encodes CSSSAGGQPQHF.

V gene TRBV2 combines with J gene TRBJ1-5; D perhaps matches TRBD1 (5 bases). With 6 bases removed from V and 0 bases from J, the gap between germline ends came to 9 bases. The CDR3 runs 14 residues. Germline loops: CDR1 SNHLY, CDR2 FYNNEI. CDR3 in amino acids: CASSRTSSNQPQHF. In DNA, the CDR3 is TGTGCCAGCAGCCGGACAAGTAGCAATCAGCCCCAGCATTTT.

V and J are TRBV29-1 and TRBJ2-1; TRBD2 matches 9 bases. From germline, CDR1 is SQVTM and CDR2 ANQGSEA. The CDR3 sequence is 16 residues long. V lost 3 bases to trimming and J lost 4 bases; unmatched junction nucleotides: 10. In nucleotides, the CDR3 is TGCAGCGTTGAGGGCTTAGCGGGAGACCTTTACAATGAGCAGTTCTTC. It specifies CSVEGLAGDLYNEQFF.

The genes are TRBV14 and TRBJ1-4; 7 nucleotides agree with TRBD1. After removal of 4 bases from V and 5 bases from J, the junction contained 10 bases not matched to a gene. CDR3 length: 16 residues. The germline V gene encodes CDR1 SGHDN and CDR2 FVKESK. CDR3 amino acids: CASSPRQGTRNEKLFF. The CDR3, as DNA: TGTGCCAGCAGCCCCAGACAGGGTACGAGGAATGAAAAACTGTTTTTT.

The chain links TRBV19 to TRBJ1-5; D perhaps matches TRBD1 (6 bases). V was shortened by 5 bases and J by 5 bases, with 10 bases between the two germline ends. The CDR3 is 13 residues long. Germline V gives CDR1 LNHDA, CDR2 SQIVND (reference sequence). DNA of the CDR3: TGTGCCAGTAGTTCCGCAGGGGATCAGCCCCAGCATTTT. It encodes CASSSAGDQPQHF.

V usage is TRBV7-9 and J usage is TRBJ1-2; D uncertain. The V gene's germline CDR1 is SEHNR and CDR2 FQNEAQ (reference sequence). This CDR3 is built from 12 residues. Trimming took 5 bases from V and 8 from J, leaving 12 bases between them. The CDR3 DNA sequence: TGTGCCAGCAGCCCACGGACGGGGGGCTACACCTTC. Translation gives CASSPRTGGYTF. The complete variable domain, with remaining parts taken from reference TRBV7-9 and TRBJ1-2, reads DTGVSQNPRHKITKRGQNVTFRCDPISEHNRLYWYRQTLGQGPEFLTYFQNEAQLEKSRLLSDRFSAERPKGSFSTLEIQRTEQGDSAMYLCASSPRTGGYTFGSGTRLTVV.

The chain couples TRBV27 to TRBJ2-2; perhaps TRBD1 as D (6 bases). Germline CDR1 reads MNHEY; CDR2 reads SMNVEV (reference sequence). Trimming shortened V by 6 bases and J by 2 bases, and 16 bases separated the two germline ends. This CDR3 is 16 amino acids long. As DNA, the CDR3 is TGTGCCAGCAGACTAAGCCCGGGACAAAACACCGGGGAGCTGTTTTTT. It yields the protein CASRLSPGQNTGELFF.

This clone was detected once. The chain has TRBV7-9 and TRBJ2-1, with a possible D match to TRBD1 (5 bases). The CDR3 length is 15 residues. V was cut by 1 base and J by 7 bases, with 14 bases left in between. Germline V gene data show CDR1 as SEHNR and CDR2 as FQNEAQ (reference sequence). The chain's CDR3 is CASSLGQAKGNEQFF. DNA of the CDR3: TGTGCCAGCAGCTTAGGGCAGGCCAAGGGGAATGAGCAGTTCTTC.

This clone was detected a few times. The genes are TRBV9 and TRBJ2-1; possible D gene TRBD2, 5 bases. CDR1 is SGDLS and CDR2 is YYNGEE in the germline V gene. Trimming shortened V by 6 bases and J by 8 bases, and 18 bases separated the two germline ends. CDR3 length equals 14 residues. The DNA for the CDR3 is TGTGCCAGCACCCTTGGCCCCGGAGGAGATGAGCAGTTCTTC. It is translated as CASTLGPGGDEQFF.

The V gene is TRBV27, the J gene TRBJ2-5, with 10 bases matching TRBD2. Germline lookup yields CDR1 MNHEY and CDR2 SMNVEV (reference sequence). Trimming took 2 bases from V and 4 from J; bases not matched to a gene: 4. The CDR3 runs 15 residues. For the CDR3, the DNA is TGTGCCAGCAGTTTAACAGCGGGGGGGCTAGAGACCCAGTACTTC. This translates into CASSLTAGGLETQYF.

The chain recombines TRBV19 with TRBJ2-7, with TRBD1 matching over 8 bases. This CDR3 contains 14 residues. Germline V lookup: CDR1 LNHDA, CDR2 SQIVND (reference sequence). The DNA of the CDR3 is TGTGCGATTTGGGGACAGGTTATCTCCTACGAGCAGTACGTC. It codes for CAIWGQVISYEQYV.